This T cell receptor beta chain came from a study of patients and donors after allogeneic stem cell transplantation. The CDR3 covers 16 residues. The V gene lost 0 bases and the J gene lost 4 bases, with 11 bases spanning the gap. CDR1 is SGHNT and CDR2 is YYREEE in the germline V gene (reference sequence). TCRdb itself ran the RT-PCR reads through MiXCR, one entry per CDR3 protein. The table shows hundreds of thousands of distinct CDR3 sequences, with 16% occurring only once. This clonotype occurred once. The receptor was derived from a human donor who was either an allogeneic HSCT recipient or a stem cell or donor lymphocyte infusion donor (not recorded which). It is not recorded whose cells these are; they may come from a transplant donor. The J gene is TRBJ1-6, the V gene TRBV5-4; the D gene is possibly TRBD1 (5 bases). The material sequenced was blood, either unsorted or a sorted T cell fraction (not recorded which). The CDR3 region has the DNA TGTGCCAGCAGCTTGGGGGCGCAGGGTTATAATTCACCCCTCCACTTT. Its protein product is CASSLGAQGYNSPLHF.